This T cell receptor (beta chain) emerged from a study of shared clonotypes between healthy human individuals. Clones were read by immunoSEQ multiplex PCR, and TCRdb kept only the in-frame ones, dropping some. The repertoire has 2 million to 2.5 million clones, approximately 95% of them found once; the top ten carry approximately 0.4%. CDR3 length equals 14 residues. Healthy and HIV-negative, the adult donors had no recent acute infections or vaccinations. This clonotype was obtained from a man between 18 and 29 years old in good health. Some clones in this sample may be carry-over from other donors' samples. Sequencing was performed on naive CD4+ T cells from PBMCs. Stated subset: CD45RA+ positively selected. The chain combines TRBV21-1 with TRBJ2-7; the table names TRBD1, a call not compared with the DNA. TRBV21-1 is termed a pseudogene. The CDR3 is CASSKVGQGYEQYF. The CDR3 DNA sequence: TGTGCCAGCAGCAAAGTGGGACAGGGCTACGAGCAGTACTTC.